This is a list of T cell receptor beta chains from one sample in a study of Ad26.COV2.S vaccination and SARS-CoV-2 variants. Sequencing was performed with immunoSEQ multiplex PCR; in TCRdb, only in-frame clones are kept and a portion is missing. The repertoire holds around 320,000 clones, with just over 85% as singletons. Sequencing used peripheral blood, obtained in a trial of Ad26.COV2.S vaccine versus placebo. The receptors originated from a person between 18 and 59 years old who received the Ad26.COV2.S COVID-19 vaccine or a placebo. CDR3s include the opening cysteine and the closing phenylalanine or tryptophan. A D gene is named only where the DNA matches it firmly. A clone size is listed for some rows: how often the clone was seen (once, few, many), or a class if it is expanded.

clone_size	j_call	d_call	v_call	cdr3_nt	cdr3_aa
.	TRBJ1-2	.	TRBV10-3	TGTGCCATCAGGACAAATGGCTACACCTTC	CAIRTNGYTF
.	TRBJ2-1	TRBD2	TRBV25-1	TGTGCCAGCAGTGATCCGAGCGGGGGGGCCTACAATGAGCAGTTCTTC	CASSDPSGGAYNEQFF
.	TRBJ2-2	TRBD1	TRBV11-1	TGTGCCAGCAGCTTCTGGACAGGTGACACCGGGGAGCTGTTTTTT	CASSFWTGDTGELFF
.	TRBJ2-2	.	TRBV29-1	TGCAGCGTTGAAGCCGGTGGCCCGGGGACCGGGGAGCTGTTTTTT	CSVEAGGPGTGELFF
few	TRBJ2-7	TRBD1	TRBV4-1	TGCGCCAGCAGCCTTTCGGGACAGGGCACTTACGAGCAGTACTTC	CASSLSGQGTYEQYF
.	TRBJ1-5	TRBD1	TRBV7-2	TGTGCCAGCAGCCCCCGGACAGGGATATGGAATCAGCCCCAGCATTTT	CASSPRTGIWNQPQHF
.	TRBJ2-7	.	TRBV6-5	TGTGCCAGCAGTTACTCGATGGACGGAAAATACGAGCAGTACTTC	CASSYSMDGKYEQYF
once	TRBJ2-5	TRBD1	TRBV7-7	TGTGCCAGCAGCTTAATCCAGGGGGTACCTGAGACCCAGTACTTC	CASSLIQGVPETQYF
.	TRBJ2-7	.	TRBV5-1	TGCGCCAGCAGCTCCGCCCGATTGGGGGTCGAGCAGTACTTC	CASSSARLGVEQYF
.	TRBJ2-5	.	TRBV30	TGTGCCTGGAGTGTAGGTGTCGGTACGCAAGAGACCCAGTACTTC	CAWSVGVGTQETQYF
.	TRBJ2-2	.	TRBV19	TGTGCCAGTAGTATCCTTGGGGGAGCCGGGGAGCTGTTTTTT	CASSILGGAGELFF
.	TRBJ1-2	TRBD1	TRBV7-3	TGTGCCAGCAGCTTAACTTTCGGACAGGGTCCGAATGGCTACACCTTC	CASSLTFGQGPNGYTF
.	TRBJ1-2	TRBD1	TRBV19	TGTGCCAGTAGTAGAGGGACAGGGTTTGGCTACACCTTC	CASSRGTGFGYTF
.	TRBJ2-7	.	TRBV9	TGTGCCAGCAGCGTAGGGTTGATAAACTACGAGCAGTACTTC	CASSVGLINYEQYF
.	TRBJ1-2	.	TRBV7-2	TGTGCCAGCAGCTTAGTAGGGGGTGATAACTATGGCTACACCTTC	CASSLVGGDNYGYTF
many	TRBJ1-3	.	TRBV11-3	TGTGCCAGCAGCTTATCCTGGGGGCCAGGAAACACCATATATTTT	CASSLSWGPGNTIYF
.	TRBJ2-7	.	TRBV18	TGTGCCAGCTCACCCCGGGGCCTTGAGCAGTACTTC	CASSPRGLEQYF
.	TRBJ2-6	.	TRBV5-3	TGTGCCACTCCATTTTCTGGGGCCAACGTCCTGACTTTC	CATPFSGANVLTF
.	TRBJ1-5	.	TRBV6-6	TGTGCCAGCAGTTGGGGGGATCAGCCCCAGCATTTT	CASSWGDQPQHF
.	TRBJ1-2	.	TRBV2	TGTGCCAGCAGAACTGATGGGGGGGCGTCCCATGGCTACACCTTC	CASRTDGGASHGYTF
.	TRBJ1-4	.	TRBV7-2	TGTGCCAGCAGCTTAGGTCCCAGGGCTGGTGAAAAACTGTTTTTT	CASSLGPRAGEKLFF
.	TRBJ1-1	.	TRBV6-2/TRBV6-3	TGTGCCAGCAGCTTTAGGGGGGTGAACACTGAAGCTTTCTTT	CASSFRGVNTEAFF
.	TRBJ1-1	.	TRBV28	TGTGCCAGCAGGCCAGGGCGGCGTGGGAACACTGAAGCTTTCTTT	CASRPGRRGNTEAFF
.	TRBJ1-2	TRBD1	TRBV5-1	TGCGCCAGCAGCTTGGCCAGTGGACAGGGCTATGGCTACACCTTC	CASSLASGQGYGYTF
.	TRBJ2-2	TRBD2	TRBV7-8	TGTGCCAGCATCCCCCTGGGGCTAGCGGGGGGTGGTTATAGCGGGGAGCTGTTTTTT	CASIPLGLAGGGYSGELFF
.	TRBJ1-2	TRBD1	TRBV9	TGTGCCAGCAGCGCCCGGCGACAGGGAGGGGGCTCTAACTATGGCTACACCTTC	CASSARRQGGGSNYGYTF